One T cell receptor beta chain is described in this entry. Its specificity is unknown. V gave up 6 bases and J gave up 4 bases; unmatched junction bases: 7. From germline, CDR1 is GTSNPN and CDR2 SVGIG (reference sequence). CDR3 length equals 14 residues. The PCR made use of 60 Vbeta and 13 Jbeta primers. TCRdb's copy holds only in-frame clones and misses some; the assay was immunoSEQ multiplex PCR. The sample consists of under 250,000 clones, around four fifths of them appearing once. This sample was taken from a study of cytomegalovirus exposure and HLA in healthy donors. Findings and caveats of the study: A later analysis linked a missense variant in DCLRE1C to the trimming of TCR beta V and J genes.

This TCR was sampled from a man aged 50-59 years in good health and CMV-seronegative. Specimen: PBMCs. V is TRBV30 and J is TRBJ2-1, with 9 bases matching TRBD1. The CDR3 bases are TGTGCCTGCGACAGGGGGGGGAATTACAATGAGCAGTTCTTC. Residues: CACDRGGNYNEQFF.